Below, one T cell receptor beta chain is given with its context. TCRdb keeps only in-frame clones here, not all; method: immunoSEQ multiplex PCR. Of 65,000 or so clones listed, approximately 80% were seen once; the top ten hold 15%. The sample originates from a study of blood T cell repertoires in COVID-19. Across the whole study: The United States, Italy and Spain provided the acute and convalescent COVID-19 samples. T cells, B-cell-depleted T cells, or PBMCs provided the cDNA or gDNA that served as material.

Germline assignment: CDR1 MNHEY and CDR2 SVGAGI. V was pared by 11 bases and J by 2 bases, with 15 bases between. This CDR3 is built from 13 residues. The sample comprised peripheral blood. The genes are TRBV6-5 and TRBJ1-2; D call uncertain. The TCR comes from an elderly man with acute or convalescent COVID-19. The chain's CDR3 is CAACPEFNYGYTF. CDR3 sequence (DNA): TGTGCCGCATGCCCAGAATTCAACTATGGCTACACCTTC.